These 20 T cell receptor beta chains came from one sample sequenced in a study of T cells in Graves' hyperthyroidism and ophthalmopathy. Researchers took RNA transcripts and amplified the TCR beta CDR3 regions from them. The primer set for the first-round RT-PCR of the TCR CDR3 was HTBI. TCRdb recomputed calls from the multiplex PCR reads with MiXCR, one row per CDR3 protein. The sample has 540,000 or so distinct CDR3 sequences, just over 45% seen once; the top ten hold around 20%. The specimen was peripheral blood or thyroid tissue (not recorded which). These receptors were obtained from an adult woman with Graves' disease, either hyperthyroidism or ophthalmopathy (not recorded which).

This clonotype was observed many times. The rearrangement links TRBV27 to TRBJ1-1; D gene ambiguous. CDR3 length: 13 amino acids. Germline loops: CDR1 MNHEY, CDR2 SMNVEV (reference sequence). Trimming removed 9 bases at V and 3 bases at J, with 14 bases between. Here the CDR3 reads CASFEEVDTEAFF. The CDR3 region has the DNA TGTGCCAGTTTCGAGGAGGTGGACACTGAAGCTTTCTTT.

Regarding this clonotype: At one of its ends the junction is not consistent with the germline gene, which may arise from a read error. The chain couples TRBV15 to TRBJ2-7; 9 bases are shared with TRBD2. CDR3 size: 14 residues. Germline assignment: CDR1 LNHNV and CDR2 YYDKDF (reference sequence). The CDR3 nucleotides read TGTGCCGCCAGCAGTCTAGCGGGAACGAACGAGCAGTACTTC. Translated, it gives CAASSLAGTNEQYF.

In nucleotides, the CDR3 is TGCAGTGCATCTCCGGGAGGGGCGGTCTACGGCTACACCTTC. Translated: CSASPGGAVYGYTF. The rearrangement links TRBV20-1 to TRBJ1-2; the D gene is possibly TRBD1 (5 bases). CDR3 size: 14 residues. CDR1 and CDR2 (germline): DFQATT, SNEGSKA (reference sequence). V shed 6 bases and J shed 8 bases, with 22 bases lying between them.

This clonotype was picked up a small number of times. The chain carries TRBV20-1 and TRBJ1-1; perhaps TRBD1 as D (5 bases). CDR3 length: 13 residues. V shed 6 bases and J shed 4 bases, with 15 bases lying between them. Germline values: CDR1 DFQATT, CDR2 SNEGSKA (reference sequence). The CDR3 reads CSAPLGGGTEAFF. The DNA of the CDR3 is TGCAGTGCACCGTTGGGGGGGGGCACTGAAGCTTTCTTT.

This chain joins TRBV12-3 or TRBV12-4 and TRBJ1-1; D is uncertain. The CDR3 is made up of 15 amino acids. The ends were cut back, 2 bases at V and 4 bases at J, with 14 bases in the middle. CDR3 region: CASSLLVLGGTEAFF. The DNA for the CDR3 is TGTGCCAGCAGTTTACTGGTCCTGGGTGGCACTGAAGCTTTCTTT.

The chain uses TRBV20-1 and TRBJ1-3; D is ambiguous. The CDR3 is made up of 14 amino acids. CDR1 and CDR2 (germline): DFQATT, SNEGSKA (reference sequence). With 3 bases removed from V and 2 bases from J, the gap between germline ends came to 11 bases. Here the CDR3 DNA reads TGCAGTGCTAGTTACTCGGGGACTGGAAACACCATATATTTT. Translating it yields CSASYSGTGNTIYF.

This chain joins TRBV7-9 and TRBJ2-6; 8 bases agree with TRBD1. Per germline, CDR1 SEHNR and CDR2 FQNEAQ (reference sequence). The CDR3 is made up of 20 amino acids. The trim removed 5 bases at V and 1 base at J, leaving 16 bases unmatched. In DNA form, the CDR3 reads TGTGCCAGCAGCCGGACAGGGTTTAGTCCGACTAGATCTGGGGCCAACGTCCTGACTTTC. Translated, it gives CASSRTGFSPTRSGANVLTF.

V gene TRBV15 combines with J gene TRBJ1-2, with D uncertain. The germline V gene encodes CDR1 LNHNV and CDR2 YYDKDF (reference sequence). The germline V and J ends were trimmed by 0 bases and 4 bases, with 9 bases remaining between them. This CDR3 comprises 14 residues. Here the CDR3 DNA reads TGTGCCACCAGCAGAGACCAGGACGGCTATGGCTACACCTTC. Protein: CATSRDQDGYGYTF.

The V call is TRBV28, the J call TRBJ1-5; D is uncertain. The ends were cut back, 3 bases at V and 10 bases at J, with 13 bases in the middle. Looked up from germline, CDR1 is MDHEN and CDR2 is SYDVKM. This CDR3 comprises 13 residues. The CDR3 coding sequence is TGTGCCAGCAGTTTTTGGCAGAAGGAACCCCAGCATTTT. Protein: CASSFWQKEPQHF.

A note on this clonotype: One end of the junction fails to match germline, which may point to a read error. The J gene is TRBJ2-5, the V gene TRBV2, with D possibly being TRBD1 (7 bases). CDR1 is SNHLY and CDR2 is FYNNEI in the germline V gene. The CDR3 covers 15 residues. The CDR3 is CAISGAAGGMETQYF. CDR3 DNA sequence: TGTGCCATCAGTGGGGCGGCAGGGGGGATGGAGACCCAGTACTTC.

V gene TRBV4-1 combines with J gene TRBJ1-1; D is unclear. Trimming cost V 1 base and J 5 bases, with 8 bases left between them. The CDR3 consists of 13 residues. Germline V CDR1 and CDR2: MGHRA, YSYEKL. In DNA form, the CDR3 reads TGCGCCAGCAGCCAAGGGCTGGAAACTGAAGCTTTCTTT. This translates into CASSQGLETEAFF.

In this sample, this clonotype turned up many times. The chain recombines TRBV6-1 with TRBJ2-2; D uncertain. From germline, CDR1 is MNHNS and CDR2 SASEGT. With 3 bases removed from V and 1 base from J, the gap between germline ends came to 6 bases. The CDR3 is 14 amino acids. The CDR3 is CASSEVGNTGELFF. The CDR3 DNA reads TGTGCCAGCAGTGAGGTTGGGAACACCGGGGAGCTGTTTTTT.

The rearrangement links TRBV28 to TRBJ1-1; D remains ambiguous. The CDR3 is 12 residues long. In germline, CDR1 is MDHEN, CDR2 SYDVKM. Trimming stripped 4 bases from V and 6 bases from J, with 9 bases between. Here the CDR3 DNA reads TGTGCCAGCAGTTCGAGGCAGCCTGAAGCTTTCTTT. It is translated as CASSSRQPEAFF.

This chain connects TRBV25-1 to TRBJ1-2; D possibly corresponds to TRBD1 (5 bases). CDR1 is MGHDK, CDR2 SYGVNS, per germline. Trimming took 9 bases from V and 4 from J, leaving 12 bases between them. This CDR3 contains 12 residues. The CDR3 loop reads CASYGAFYGYTF. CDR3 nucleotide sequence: TGTGCCAGTTATGGGGCTTTCTATGGCTACACCTTC.

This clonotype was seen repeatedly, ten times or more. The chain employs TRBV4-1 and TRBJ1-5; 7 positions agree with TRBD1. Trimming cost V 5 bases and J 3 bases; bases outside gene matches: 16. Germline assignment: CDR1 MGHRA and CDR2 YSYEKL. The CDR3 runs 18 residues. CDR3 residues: CASSKTGTADPNNQPQHF. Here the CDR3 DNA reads TGCGCCAGCAGCAAGACCGGGACAGCCGATCCAAACAATCAGCCCCAGCATTTT.

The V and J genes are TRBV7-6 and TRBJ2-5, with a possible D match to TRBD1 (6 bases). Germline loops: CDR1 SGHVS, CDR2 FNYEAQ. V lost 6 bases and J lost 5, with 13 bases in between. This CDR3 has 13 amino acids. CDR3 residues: CASRNTGLETQYF. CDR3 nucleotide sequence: TGTGCCAGCAGGAACACAGGGTTGGAGACCCAGTACTTC.

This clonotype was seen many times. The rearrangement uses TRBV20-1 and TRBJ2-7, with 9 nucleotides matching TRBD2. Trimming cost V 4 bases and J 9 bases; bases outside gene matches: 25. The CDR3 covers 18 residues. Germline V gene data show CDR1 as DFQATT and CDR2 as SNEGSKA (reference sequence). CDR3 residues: CSATLLSSGIMRAGGQYF. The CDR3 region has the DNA TGCAGTGCTACCCTCCTATCGAGCGGGATAATGAGAGCGGGAGGGCAGTACTTC.

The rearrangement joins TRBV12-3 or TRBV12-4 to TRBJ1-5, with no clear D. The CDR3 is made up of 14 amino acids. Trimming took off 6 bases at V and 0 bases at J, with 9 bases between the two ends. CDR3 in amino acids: CASSASHSNQPQHF. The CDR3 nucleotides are TGTGCCAGCAGCGCATCACATAGCAATCAGCCCCAGCATTTT.

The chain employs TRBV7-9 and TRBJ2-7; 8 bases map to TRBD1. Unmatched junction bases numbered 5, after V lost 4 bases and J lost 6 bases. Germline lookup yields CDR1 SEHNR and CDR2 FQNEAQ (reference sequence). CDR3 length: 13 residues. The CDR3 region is CASSSATGGEQYF. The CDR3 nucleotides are TGTGCCAGCAGCTCGGCCACAGGGGGCGAGCAGTACTTC.

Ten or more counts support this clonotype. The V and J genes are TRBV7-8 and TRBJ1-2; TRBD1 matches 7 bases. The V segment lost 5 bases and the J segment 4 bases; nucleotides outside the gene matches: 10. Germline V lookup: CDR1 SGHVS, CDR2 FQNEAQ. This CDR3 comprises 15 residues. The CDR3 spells CASSLDPGQIYGYTF. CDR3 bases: TGTGCCAGCAGCCTTGACCCGGGACAGATCTATGGCTACACCTTC. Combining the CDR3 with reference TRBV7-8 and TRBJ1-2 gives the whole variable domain GAGVSQSPRYKVAKRGQDVALRCDPISGHVSLFWYQQALGQGPEFLTYFQNEAQLDKSGLPSDRFFAERPEGSVSTLKIQRTQQEDSAVYLCASSLDPGQIYGYTFGSGTRLTVV.